The clone carrying this T cell receptor (beta chain) was seen more than once but under ten times. Its target is not known. This entry belongs to a study of metastatic and nonmetastatic thyroid tumors. Overall study context: Samples came from malignant and benign thyroid patients, and repertoires were compared across blood and tumor or nodule tissue. Findings of the study overall: Malignant thyroid tumors reportedly had TCR beta diversity that was significantly higher than in benign nodules, in blood and tumor.

Until they underwent thyroid surgery, no patient had received any treatment. Germline CDR1 and CDR2: LNHDA and SQIVND (reference sequence). The V gene lost 5 bases and the J gene lost 12 bases, with 11 bases spanning the gap. This CDR3 region has 11 residues. As handled by the study authors: The authors used CDR3 differences across clinicopathological groups to build a distant-metastasis classifier for papillary thyroid cancer. TCRdb re-called the PCR reads via MiXCR. The V and J calls and clone size are TCRdb's, not the authors'. The sample consists of about 20,000 clones, approximately 29% of them appearing once.

This sequence was found in a male donor with papillary thyroid cancer or a benign thyroid nodule (not recorded which). Some clones in this sample may be carry-over from other donors' samples. The chain carries TRBV19 and TRBJ2-1; tentatively, D is TRBD1 or TRBD2 (5 bases each). Sequencing used tumor tissue. CDR3 coding DNA: TGTGCCAGTAGTTGGGACCTAAGGCAGTTCTTC. It yields the protein CASSWDLRQFF. Full variable domain (rest looked up from reference TRBV19 and TRBJ2-1): DGGITQSPKYLFRKEGQNVTLSCEQNLNHDAMYWYRQDPGQGLRLIYYSQIVNDFQKGDIAEGYSVSREKKESFPLTVTSAQKNPTAFYLCASSWDLRQFFGPGTRLTVL.